These 28 T cell receptor beta chains were all obtained from the same sample, sequenced in a study of blood T cell repertoires in COVID-19. Sequencing used immunoSEQ multiplex PCR; TCRdb keeps in-frame clones, though not all of them. The sample contains around 300,000 clones, around 90% of which appear only once. Sequencing was carried out using PBMCs or T cells enriched from blood (not recorded which). These receptors were collected from a woman aged 40 to 50 who had recovered from COVID-19.

This chain links TRBV4-2 with TRBJ1-5; TRBD1 aligns across 8 bases. The CDR3 spans 15 residues. V trimming: 4 bases; J trimming: 6 bases; junction bases outside the gene matches: 8. Germline assignment: CDR1 LGHNA and CDR2 YNFKEQ. The CDR3 here is CASSPSTGGIQPQHF. The CDR3 DNA follows: TGTGCCAGCAGCCCGAGCACAGGGGGGATTCAGCCCCAGCATTTT.

This chain connects TRBV5-4 to TRBJ2-5; 7 nucleotides align to TRBD2. This CDR3 is built from 14 residues. Germline V gene sequence: CDR1 SGHNT, CDR2 YYREEE (reference sequence). With 3 bases clipped from V and 4 bases from J, the junction kept 6 bases outside the gene matches. The CDR3 loop reads CASSSQTSTETQYF. CDR3 in DNA: TGTGCCAGCAGCTCTCAGACTAGCACAGAGACCCAGTACTTC.

This chain uses TRBV28 with TRBJ1-2; 10 nucleotides match TRBD1. With V trimmed by 6 bases and J by 4 bases, 8 bases remained unmatched. The germline gives CDR1 MDHEN, CDR2 SYDVKM. There are 15 residues in the CDR3. CDR3 protein: CASSPWTGGSYGYTF. CDR3 bases: TGTGCCAGCAGCCCTTGGACAGGGGGTAGCTATGGCTACACCTTC.

This clone was recorded a few times. The chain couples TRBV6-6 to TRBJ1-5; 10 bases align to TRBD1. Germline lookup yields CDR1 MNHNY and CDR2 SVGAGI (reference sequence). Losses at the gene ends were 1 base for V and 5 bases for J; bases not matched to a gene: 5. This CDR3 contains 16 residues. The CDR3 reads CASSYFGTGEYQPQHF. In DNA, the CDR3 is TGTGCCAGCAGTTACTTCGGGACAGGGGAGTATCAGCCCCAGCATTTT.

This clone appeared a few times. The chain carries TRBV19 and TRBJ2-7; 7 nucleotides align to TRBD1. This CDR3 spans 15 amino acids. Losses at the gene ends were 10 bases for V and 3 bases for J; bases not matched to a gene: 15. CDR1 and CDR2 (germline): LNHDA, SQIVND (reference sequence). The CDR3 DNA reads TGTGCCACCGCCAAGACAGGGTCGGGCCTCTACGAGCAGTACTTC. Amino acids: CATAKTGSGLYEQYF.

This clone was detected a few times. CDR3 region: CASSPTSGGTYEQYF. The CDR3 DNA is TGTGCCAGCAGCCCTACTAGCGGGGGGACCTACGAGCAGTACTTC. V gene TRBV7-6 combines with J gene TRBJ2-7; 12 nucleotides match TRBD2. CDR1 is SGHVS and CDR2 is FNYEAQ in the germline V gene. V lost 5 bases, J lost 2 bases, and 4 bases stayed unmatched. The CDR3 loop spans 15 amino acids.

This rearrangement joins TRBV19 to TRBJ2-5, with 7 nucleotides matching TRBD2. With 1 base clipped from V and 7 bases from J, the junction kept 9 bases outside the gene matches. In germline, CDR1 is LNHDA, CDR2 SQIVND (reference sequence). The CDR3 has 15 residues. The CDR3 region is CASSIGASGQTTQYF. The CDR3 DNA follows: TGTGCCAGTAGTATAGGGGCTAGCGGCCAGACGACCCAGTACTTC.

This sequence joins TRBV7-9 and TRBJ1-2, with D possibly being TRBD1 (5 bases). V dropped 1 base and J dropped 4 bases, with 13 bases sitting between them. This CDR3 has 15 amino acids. The germline V gene has CDR1 SEHNR and CDR2 FQNEAQ (reference sequence). The DNA for the CDR3 is TGTGCCAGCAGCTTAGTCCAGGGCAAAGGCTATGGCTACACCTTC. Its translation: CASSLVQGKGYGYTF.

Notes on this clone: The junction does not match germline at one end; this may be a read error. This rearrangement joins TRBV7-7 to TRBJ2-1, with 8 nucleotides matching TRBD2. The CDR3 is 17 amino acids. Germline-derived CDR1 and CDR2 are SSHAT and FNYEAQ (reference sequence). The DNA of the CDR3 is TGTGCTAGCAGCCTAAGACCCGGGGGACTAGAGTTCAATGAGCAGTTCTTC. It translates to CASSLRPGGLEFNEQFF.

This clone was detected only once. The chain is built from TRBV18 and TRBJ2-7, with TRBD1 identical over 9 bases. Germline V gene lookup returns CDR1 KGHSH and CDR2 LQKENI. V was pared by 7 bases and J by 5 bases, with 3 bases of the junction left unmatched. CDR3 length: 12 residues. The chain's CDR3 is CASWGQGNEQYF. In nucleotides, the CDR3 is TGTGCCAGCTGGGGACAGGGCAACGAGCAGTACTTC.

The genes are TRBV12-3 or TRBV12-4 and TRBJ1-2; 7 bases line up with TRBD1. This CDR3 is built from 13 residues. Trimming at V came to 7 bases and at J to 4 bases, leaving 6 bases not matched to a gene. In DNA form, the CDR3 reads TGTGCCAGCACCGGACAGGACAGCTATGGCTACACCTTC. Translated, it gives CASTGQDSYGYTF.

This rearrangement joins TRBV30 to TRBJ1-2, with TRBD1 matching over 7 bases. Trimming cost V 5 bases and J 7 bases; bases outside gene matches: 10. The CDR3 contains 13 residues. CDR1 and CDR2 (germline): GTSNPN, SVGIG (reference sequence). The CDR3 coding sequence is TGTGCCTGGCTCTACAGGGGCCAAGGTGGCTACACCTTC. Translated, it gives CAWLYRGQGGYTF. Full variable domain (rest looked up from reference TRBV30 and TRBJ1-2): SQTIHQWPATLVQPVGSPLSLECTVEGTSNPNLYWYRQAAGRGLQLLFYSVGIGQISSEVPQNLSASRPQDRQFILSSKKLLLSDSGFYLCAWLYRGQGGYTFGSGTRLTVV.

The chain is built from TRBV6-5 and TRBJ1-2, with a weak D call TRBD1 (5 bases). With 7 bases removed from V and 2 bases from J, the gap between germline ends came to 11 bases. Looked up from germline, CDR1 is MNHEY and CDR2 is SVGAGI. This CDR3 region has 13 residues. The CDR3 DNA follows: TGTGCCAGCACCCCAGGGATAAACTATGGCTACACCTTC. Protein sequence: CASTPGINYGYTF.

The rearrangement uses TRBV6-1 and TRBJ1-5; TRBD1 agrees at 7 bases. CDR1 is MNHNS, CDR2 SASEGT, per germline. J lost 0 bases, V lost 4 bases, and 9 bases had no gene match. The CDR3 length is 17 residues. CDR3 in amino acids: CASSGPDRAGSNQPQHF. The CDR3 DNA is TGTGCCAGCAGTGGACCTGACAGGGCGGGTAGCAATCAGCCCCAGCATTTT.

The V gene is TRBV15, the J gene TRBJ1-1; the D is unclear. Germline CDR1 and CDR2: LNHNV and YYDKDF (reference sequence). Trimming removed 6 bases from V and 0 bases from J, with 5 bases in between. This CDR3 is 12 amino acids long. The CDR3 DNA is TGTGCCACCAGGACATTGAACACTGAAGCTTTCTTT. It translates to CATRTLNTEAFF. Looking up the rest from reference TRBV15 and TRBJ1-1 gives the full variable domain: DAMVIQNPRYQVTQFGKPVTLSCSQTLNHNVMYWYQQKSSQAPKLLFHYYDKDFNNEADTPDNFQSRRPNTSFCFLDIRSPGLGDTAMYLCATRTLNTEAFFGQGTRLTVV.

The rearrangement links TRBV4-3 to TRBJ2-5; 8 bases agree with TRBD2. The CDR3 consists of 18 residues. J was trimmed by 2 bases and V by 1 base; bases with no gene match: 12. CDR1 and CDR2 (germline): LGHNA, YSLEER. CDR3 protein: CASSQGLTSGGVQETQYF. In DNA form, the CDR3 reads TGCGCCAGCAGCCAAGGACTTACTAGCGGAGGGGTTCAAGAGACCCAGTACTTC.

The chain uses TRBV4-2 and TRBJ1-1; D ambiguous. Trimming cost V 5 bases and J 4 bases, with 17 bases left between them. Germline values: CDR1 LGHNA, CDR2 YNFKEQ. The CDR3 extends over 15 amino acids. The CDR3 bases are TGTGCCAGCAGCACTCGCCGAGGTGGCGGCACTGAAGCTTTCTTT. Translation: CASSTRRGGGTEAFF.

The genes are TRBV3-1 (or the pseudogene TRBV3-2) and TRBJ2-2, with TRBD1 matching over 8 bases. Per germline, CDR1 LGHDT and CDR2 YNNKEL (reference sequence). CDR3 size: 16 residues. V gave up 6 bases and J gave up 6 bases; unmatched junction bases: 12. CDR3 DNA sequence: TGTGCCAGCAGTAAAGGACAGGGCTTGCGGGCCGGGGAGCTGTTTTTT. Translating gives CASSKGQGLRAGELFF.

Worth noting for this clone: Other DNA sequences in the same sample also yield this CDR3. The V call is TRBV6-5, the J call TRBJ1-2; D gene ambiguous. V gave up 0 bases and J gave up 6 bases, with 8 bases separating them. Germline CDR1 reads MNHEY; CDR2 reads SVGAGI. The CDR3 consists of 13 residues. CDR3 in amino acids: CASSYSGRNGYTF. CDR3 DNA sequence: TGTGCCAGCAGTTACTCGGGCCGAAATGGCTACACCTTC.

V gene TRBV11-3 combines with J gene TRBJ2-2, with D unclear. Trimming stripped 2 bases from V and 4 bases from J, with 5 bases between. Germline loops: CDR1 SGHNT, CDR2 YENEEA. The CDR3 contains 13 residues. The CDR3 protein is CASSLSRTGELFF. The CDR3 DNA follows: TGTGCCAGCAGCTTATCTCGCACCGGGGAGCTGTTTTTT.

The J gene is TRBJ2-2, the V gene TRBV4-1, with TRBD2 identical over 10 bases. V shed 4 bases and J 4 bases; nucleotides not matched to a gene: 12. Germline V gene sequence: CDR1 MGHRA, CDR2 YSYEKL. The CDR3 has 18 amino acids. The CDR3 nucleotides are TGCGCCAGCAGCCTCCGGGGTAGCGGGGGGCATGGCACCGGGGAGCTGTTTTTT. Encoded protein: CASSLRGSGGHGTGELFF.

V is TRBV28 and J is TRBJ1-2, with 9 bases fitting TRBD1. Trimming at V came to 6 bases and at J to 7 bases, leaving 3 bases not matched to a gene. The CDR3 has 12 amino acids. Looked up from germline, CDR1 is MDHEN and CDR2 is SYDVKM. The CDR3 nucleotides read TGTGCCAGCAGACGACAGGGGGGTGGCTACACCTTC. As protein: CASRRQGGGYTF.

This chain joins TRBV7-2 and TRBJ1-5, with TRBD1 as a possible D gene (6 bases). Germline V gene data show CDR1 as SGHTA and CDR2 as FQGNSA. This CDR3 has 14 residues. The V end lost 4 bases, the J end lost 2 bases, and 9 bases lay between the germline ends. The chain's CDR3 is CASSSRQGNQPQHF. CDR3 in DNA: TGTGCCAGCAGCTCTCGACAGGGCAATCAGCCCCAGCATTTT.

The V gene is TRBV19, the J gene TRBJ2-1; tentative D call: TRBD1 (6 bases). This CDR3 comprises 16 residues. The V and J ends lost 3 bases and 7 bases respectively, with 19 bases between them. In germline, CDR1 is LNHDA, CDR2 SQIVND (reference sequence). CDR3 coding DNA: TGTGCCAGTAGTATGTCGCCACAGGGCGTGGGGAATGAGCAGTTCTTC. Protein sequence: CASSMSPQGVGNEQFF. The full variable domain, rest sourced from reference TRBV19 and TRBJ2-1, is DGGITQSPKYLFRKEGQNVTLSCEQNLNHDAMYWYRQDPGQGLRLIYYSQIVNDFQKGDIAEGYSVSREKKESFPLTVTSAQKNPTAFYLCASSMSPQGVGNEQFFGPGTRLTVL.

The chain employs TRBV10-3 and TRBJ2-5; perhaps TRBD2 as D (5 bases). The CDR3 is 14 amino acids. Trimming pared 2 bases from V and 1 base from J, leaving 8 bases between. Per germline, CDR1 ENHRY and CDR2 SYGVKD. CDR3 sequence: CAISESGGQETQYF. CDR3 coding DNA: TGTGCCATCAGTGAGAGTGGAGGCCAAGAGACCCAGTACTTC.

The rearrangement joins TRBV13 to TRBJ2-7, with TRBD1 identical over 9 bases. This CDR3 spans 15 amino acids. J lost 2 bases, V lost 5 bases, and 7 bases had no gene match. Germline CDR1 PRHDT, CDR2 FYEKMQ (reference sequence). The CDR3 nucleotides are TGTGCCAGCAGCCCCCGGGACAGGGACCCCTACGAGCAGTACTTC. The encoded protein is CASSPRDRDPYEQYF.

The rearrangement links TRBV7-2 to TRBJ2-3; 7 positions match TRBD2. Germline V gives CDR1 SGHTA, CDR2 FQGNSA. The CDR3 has 16 residues. V was clipped by 5 bases and J by 4 bases; unmatched bases: 12. CDR3 loop: CASSLQRGGRADTQYF. CDR3 bases: TGTGCCAGCAGCCTGCAGCGGGGAGGGCGAGCAGATACGCAGTATTTT.

The rearrangement joins TRBV2 to TRBJ1-2; TRBD1 might be the D (6 bases). The V gene's germline CDR1 is SNHLY and CDR2 FYNNEI. V lost 6 bases and J 8 bases, leaving 13 bases between the germline ends. The CDR3 runs 12 residues. CDR3 amino acids: CASSAGARGYTF. As DNA, the CDR3 is TGTGCCAGCAGCGCGGGGGCGCGGGGCTACACCTTC.